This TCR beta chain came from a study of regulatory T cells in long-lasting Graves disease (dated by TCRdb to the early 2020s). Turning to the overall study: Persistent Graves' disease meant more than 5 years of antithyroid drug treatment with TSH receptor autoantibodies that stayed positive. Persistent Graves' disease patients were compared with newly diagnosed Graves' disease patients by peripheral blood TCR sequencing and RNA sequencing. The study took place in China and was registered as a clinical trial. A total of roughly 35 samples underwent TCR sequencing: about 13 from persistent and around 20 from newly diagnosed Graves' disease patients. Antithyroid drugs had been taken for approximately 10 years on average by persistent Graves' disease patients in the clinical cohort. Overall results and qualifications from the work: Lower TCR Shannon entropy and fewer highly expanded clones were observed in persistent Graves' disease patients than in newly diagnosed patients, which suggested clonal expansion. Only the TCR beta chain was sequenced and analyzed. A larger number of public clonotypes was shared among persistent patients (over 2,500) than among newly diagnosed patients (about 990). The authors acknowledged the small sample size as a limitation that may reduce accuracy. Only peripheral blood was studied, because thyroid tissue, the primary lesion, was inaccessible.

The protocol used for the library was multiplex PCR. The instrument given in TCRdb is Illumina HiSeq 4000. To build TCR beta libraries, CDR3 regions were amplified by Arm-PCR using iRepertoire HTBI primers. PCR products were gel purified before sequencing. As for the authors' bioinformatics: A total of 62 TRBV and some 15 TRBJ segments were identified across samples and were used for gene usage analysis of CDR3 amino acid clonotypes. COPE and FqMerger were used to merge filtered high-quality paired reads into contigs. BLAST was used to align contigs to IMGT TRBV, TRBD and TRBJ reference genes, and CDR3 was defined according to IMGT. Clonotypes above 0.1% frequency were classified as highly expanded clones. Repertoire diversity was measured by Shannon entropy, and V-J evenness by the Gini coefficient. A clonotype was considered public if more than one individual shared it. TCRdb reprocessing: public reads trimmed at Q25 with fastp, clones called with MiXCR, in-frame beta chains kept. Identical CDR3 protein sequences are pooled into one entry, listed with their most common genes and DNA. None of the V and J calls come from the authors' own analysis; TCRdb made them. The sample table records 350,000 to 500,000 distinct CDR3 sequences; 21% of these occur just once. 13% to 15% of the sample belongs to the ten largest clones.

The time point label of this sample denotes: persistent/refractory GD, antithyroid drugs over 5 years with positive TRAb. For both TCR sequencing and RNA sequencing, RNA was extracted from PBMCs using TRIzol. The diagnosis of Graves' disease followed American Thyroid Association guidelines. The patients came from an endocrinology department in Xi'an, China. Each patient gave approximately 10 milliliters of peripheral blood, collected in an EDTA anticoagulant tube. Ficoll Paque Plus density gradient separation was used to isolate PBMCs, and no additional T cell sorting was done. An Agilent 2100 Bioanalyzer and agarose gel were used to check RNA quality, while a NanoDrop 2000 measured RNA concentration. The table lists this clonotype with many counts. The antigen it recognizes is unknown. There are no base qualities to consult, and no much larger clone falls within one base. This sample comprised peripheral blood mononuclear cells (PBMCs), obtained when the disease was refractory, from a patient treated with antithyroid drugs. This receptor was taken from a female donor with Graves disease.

The CDR3 corresponds to CASNTGSYGYTF. Here is the DNA: TGTGCCAGCAACACGGGTTCCTATGGCTACACCTTC. The receptor chain draws on TRBV28 and TRBJ1-2; no D gene is confidently identified. V was cut back by 7 bases and J by 4 bases, leaving a gap of 10 bases between them. The CDR3 runs 12 residues from the cysteine to the phenylalanine. Solely the CDR3 DNA is kept, with 36 bases framed from the first base. In the germline V gene, CDR1 corresponds to MDHEN and CDR2 to SYDVKM.